This is a list of T cell receptor beta chains from one sample in a study of T cells in Graves' hyperthyroidism and ophthalmopathy. TCRdb called the multiplex PCR reads again in MiXCR, with one record for every CDR3 protein. The sample comprises a few hundred thousand distinct CDR3 sequences, 46% of which are singletons, and about 43% rests with the top ten. The sample consisted of peripheral blood or thyroid tissue (not recorded which). These receptor sequences come from an adult woman with Graves' disease, either hyperthyroidism or ophthalmopathy (not recorded which). CDR3s include the opening cysteine and the closing phenylalanine or tryptophan. Each record gives: D gene, J gene, V gene, clone size, CDR3 DNA, CDR3 protein. The D gene is left open where the match is weak. Clone size is stated in some rows and not others, as once, few, many or a class when expanded.

.	TRBJ1-1	TRBV6-5	many	TGTGCCAGCAGGATGACAGGCCCAGTCGTCTTT	CASRMTGPVVF
TRBD2	TRBJ2-5	TRBV20-1	many	TGCAGTGCTAGAGATTACGCTAGCGGGAGTAGGGGGACCCAGTACTTC	CSARDYASGSRGTQYF
TRBD2	TRBJ2-7	TRBV2	few	TGTGCCAGCAGTGAACACAGCGGGGGGGCGAGCGAGCAGTACTTC	CASSEHSGGASEQYF
TRBD1	TRBJ2-2	TRBV7-3	many	TGTGCCAGCAGCTCCGGACAGGGAGGGGAGCTGTTTTTT	CASSSGQGGELFF
TRBD1	TRBJ2-7	TRBV7-3	.	TGTGCCAGCAGCTTGGGACCGGGACAGGGGTACGAGCAGTACTTC	CASSLGPGQGYEQYF
TRBD1	TRBJ1-2	TRBV6-4	many	TGTGCCAGCAGTGACGAGACAGGGGGAGGCTATGGCTACACCTTC	CASSDETGGGYGYTF
.	TRBJ1-6	TRBV27	few	TGTGCCAGCAGTTTTTCGAGACCGTATTCACCCCTCCACTTT	CASSFSRPYSPLHF
.	TRBJ2-5	TRBV29-1	few	TGCAGCGTGGAGGACCACAACTCCCAAGAGACCCAGTACTTC	CSVEDHNSQETQYF
TRBD1	TRBJ2-5	TRBV15	.	TGTGCCACCAGCAGAGGGACAGGGTGGAGGGAGACCCAGTACTTC	CATSRGTGWRETQYF
TRBD2	TRBJ2-6	TRBV19	few	TGTGCCAGTAGTATCGGAGCGGGGGCTAGTGGGGCCAACGTCCTGACTTTC	CASSIGAGASGANVLTF
.	TRBJ1-4	TRBV7-9	.	TGTGCCAGCAGCAAAGACAGCGCAACTAATGAAAAACTGTTTTTT	CASSKDSATNEKLFF
.	TRBJ1-2	TRBV24-1	few	TGTGCCACCAGTGATCCCAGGGGATCCTATGGCTACACCTTC	CATSDPRGSYGYTF
.	TRBJ2-7	TRBV6-5	many	TGTGCCAGCAGCCTACAGGGTAACTCCTACGAGCAGTACTTC	CASSLQGNSYEQYF
TRBD1	TRBJ2-7	TRBV29-1	few	TGCAGCGTATTTGGGACAGGGGCCTACGAGCAGTACTTC	CSVFGTGAYEQYF
.	TRBJ1-1	TRBV28	.	TGTGCCAGCAGTTCCCCAGAAGGGGACACTGAAGCTTTCTTT	CASSSPEGDTEAFF
TRBD1	TRBJ2-7	TRBV12-3/TRBV12-4	.	TGTGCCAGCAGTTTGGGGGACAGGGAAGCGCGGGAGCAGTACTTC	CASSLGDREAREQYF
.	TRBJ1-4	TRBV29-1	many	TGCAGCGTTTCAGAGGCTCCTTTTTTT	CSVSEAPFF
.	TRBJ2-5	TRBV29-1	.	TGCAGCGTTGAAAGCGAGTACCAAGAGACCCAGTACTTC	CSVESEYQETQYF
.	TRBJ1-1	TRBV10-3	.	TGTGCTAGCAGCCGGAGCAGGGTTGTGGACACTGAAGCTTTCTTT	CASSRSRVVDTEAFF
.	TRBJ2-5	TRBV13	few	TGTGCCAGCAGCAGGGGGGTCCGAGAGACCCAGTACTTC	CASSRGVRETQYF
.	TRBJ1-6	TRBV7-9	.	TGTGCCAGCAGCTATACGCGGGTCGGGCCACCCCTCCACTTT	CASSYTRVGPPLHF
.	TRBJ2-5	TRBV29-1	.	TGCAGCGTTGAGGGTGAGGGTGTGGAGACCCAGTACTTC	CSVEGEGVETQYF
.	TRBJ1-3	TRBV11-2	.	TGTGCCAGCAGCGGGGGGAACGGGAACTCTGGAAACACCATATATTTT	CASSGGNGNSGNTIYF
.	TRBJ1-5	TRBV7-9	once	TGTGCCAGCAGGGGGGGAAACAATCAGCCCCAGCATTTT	CASRGGNNQPQHF
TRBD1	TRBJ2-5	TRBV11-3	.	TGTGCCAGCAGCTTATCAGGACAGGGCCAAGAGACCCAGTACTTC	CASSLSGQGQETQYF
TRBD2	TRBJ2-5	TRBV6-1	many	TGTGCCAGCAGTGAGGGTGTAGCGGGAGGGCCGGAGACCCAGTACTTC	CASSEGVAGGPETQYF
.	TRBJ1-1	TRBV19	.	TGTGCCAGTAGTCCAACAGGAGGAGGAGGCACTGAAGCTTTCTTT	CASSPTGGGGTEAFF
TRBD1	TRBJ1-1	TRBV10-3	.	TGTGCCATCAGTGGCCTGGGAGGACAGGGTCCCACTGAAGCTTTCTTT	CAISGLGGQGPTEAFF
TRBD1	TRBJ2-7	TRBV2	.	TGTGCCAGCAGTGAGTTTGGGCAGGGGGCAGGGGAGCAGTACTTC	CASSEFGQGAGEQYF
TRBD1	TRBJ2-7	TRBV20-1	.	TGCAGTGCTAGAGTGAGGGGGCGATACGAGCAGTACTTC	CSARVRGRYEQYF
.	TRBJ1-2	TRBV7-9	few	TGTGCCAGCAGTTTATTGGACAGCGTCCTCTATGGCTACACCTTC	CASSLLDSVLYGYTF
.	TRBJ1-5	TRBV25-1	.	TGTGCCAGCAGTGAATCGGCAGGGATCAATCAGCCCCAGCATTTT	CASSESAGINQPQHF
TRBD1	TRBJ2-7	TRBV4-1	few	TGCGCCAGCAGCTACCCGGGACAGGGGTTCTACGAGCAGTACTTC	CASSYPGQGFYEQYF
TRBD2	TRBJ2-7	TRBV29-1	.	TGCAGCGTTGAGACCCCTAGCGGGAGGGGTCGGGAGCAGTACTTC	CSVETPSGRGREQYF
.	TRBJ2-2	TRBV4-2	many	TGTGCCAGCAGCCAAGGGAGATCGGTCGCCGGGGAGCTGTTTTTT	CASSQGRSVAGELFF
TRBD1	TRBJ2-5	TRBV15	many	TGTGCCACCAGCAGCCGGGACAGGAGGAACCAAGAGACCCAGTACTTC	CATSSRDRRNQETQYF
TRBD1	TRBJ1-2	TRBV7-2	.	TGTGCCAGCAGAGGGGGCCCGGTGGGCTACACCTTC	CASRGGPVGYTF
.	TRBJ1-1	TRBV12-3/TRBV12-4	.	TGTGCCAGCACCACCCGGGGTTCTGAAGCTTTCTTT	CASTTRGSEAFF
.	TRBJ2-7	TRBV7-2	many	TGTGCCAGCAGCTTAGTTCCCTTTTGGGAGCAGTACTTC	CASSLVPFWEQYF
TRBD2	TRBJ2-2	TRBV4-2	.	TGTGCCAGCAGCCAAAGGAGCGGGAGGGCGGGGACCGGGGAGCTGTTTTTT	CASSQRSGRAGTGELFF
TRBD1	TRBJ2-5	TRBV10-3	few	TGTGCCATCAGTCCGGGACAGGGAGTCCAAGAGACCCAGTACTTC	CAISPGQGVQETQYF
TRBD2	TRBJ2-3	TRBV7-2	.	TGTGCCAGCAGCTTAGCTGACTTCGTGGGAGGGTCTAGCACAGATACGCAGTATTTT	CASSLADFVGGSSTDTQYF
.	TRBJ1-1	TRBV14	.	TGTGCCAGCAACGACTTGCGCGGATCGGAAGCTTTCTTT	CASNDLRGSEAFF
.	TRBJ2-7	TRBV5-1	.	TGCGCCAGCAGCTTGGATGGACAGTTCTCCGAGCAGTACTTC	CASSLDGQFSEQYF
.	TRBJ1-1	TRBV15	many	TGTGCCACCAGCCGAGGAAGGCGGAACACTGAAGCTTTCTTT	CATSRGRRNTEAFF
.	TRBJ1-5	TRBV20-1	.	TGCAGTGCTATGGGCAGCCAAGTAAGCAATCAGCCCCAGCATTTT	CSAMGSQVSNQPQHF
.	TRBJ2-7	TRBV14	.	TGTGCCAGCAGCCAAAGTCCCTCCCATTCCTACAATGAGCAGTACTTC	CASSQSPSHSYNEQYF
.	TRBJ2-2	TRBV28	.	TGTGCCAGCAACACCGGGACAGGGGAGCTGTTTTTT	CASNTGTGELFF
.	TRBJ1-4	TRBV29-1	.	TGCAGCGTTTGGGATGAAAAACTGTTTTTT	CSVWDEKLFF
.	TRBJ1-1	TRBV29-1	many	TGCAGCGCTGGGGACACCCGGAACACTGAAGCTTTCTTT	CSAGDTRNTEAFF
.	TRBJ1-1	TRBV20-1	many	TGCAGTGCTAGGCGGTCGGTCTCTGGGACTGAAGCTTTCTTT	CSARRSVSGTEAFF
.	TRBJ2-5	TRBV20-1	.	TGCAGTGCTAGTTTCGGGGGAATGTACCAAGAGACCCAGTACTTC	CSASFGGMYQETQYF
TRBD1	TRBJ1-5	TRBV6-5	.	TGTGCCAGCAGTGAGGACAGGGGTAGAGGCAATCAGCCCCAGCATTTT	CASSEDRGRGNQPQHF
.	TRBJ2-2	TRBV7-9	few	TGTGCCAGCAGCCAAGCCCGGGTTACTGGAAGCACCGGGGAGCTGTTTTTT	CASSQARVTGSTGELFF
TRBD1	TRBJ2-1	TRBV29-1	.	TGCAGCGTTGAAGAACGGCGGACAGGACAGGAGCAGTTCTTC	CSVEERRTGQEQFF
TRBD1	TRBJ1-1	TRBV5-1	once	TGCGCCAGTCGATGGACAGGGAAGATGAACACTGAAGCTTTCTTT	CASRWTGKMNTEAFF
.	TRBJ2-5	TRBV7-8	.	TGTGCCAGCAGCTTAGAACCGTACCAAGAGACCCAGTACTTC	CASSLEPYQETQYF
.	TRBJ2-7	TRBV7-2	.	TGTGCCAGCAGCCATTCCGGGACCTCCTACGAGCAGTACTTC	CASSHSGTSYEQYF
.	TRBJ2-2	TRBV11-2	.	TGTGCCAGCAGCTTAGGTGGCTACAACACCGGGGAGCTGTTTTTT	CASSLGGYNTGELFF
.	TRBJ1-2	TRBV3-1	.	TGTGCCAGCAGCAGACGTAGACGAGGGGTCCATGGCTACACCTTC	CASSRRRRGVHGYTF